A selection of T cell receptor beta chains follows, all from one sample in a study of post-analysis software for immune sequencing data. TCRdb re-called the PCR reads with MiXCR, one entry per CDR3 protein. The repertoire consists of a few hundred thousand distinct CDR3 sequences, with approximately 45% occurring once and the leading ten covering about 12%. The sequenced sample consisted of blood. The receptors stem from a girl aged 10 to 17 with multiple sclerosis. Each CDR3 is given with its conserved first and last residue. D genes are given only for firm matches. The size entry is marked missing in some rows and otherwise reads once, few, many or a size class.

>TRBV28|.|TRBJ2-1|.
CASSLGGNSYNEQFF
TGTGCCAGCAGTTTAGGCGGAAACTCCTACAATGAGCAGTTCTTC
>TRBV7-3|.|TRBJ2-1|.
CASSLLGGSYNEQFF
TGTGCCAGCAGCTTATTAGGCGGCTCCTACAATGAGCAGTTCTTC
>TRBV6-5|few|TRBJ1-1|.
CASSYGGHPGVNTEAFF
TGTGCCAGCAGTTACGGGGGGCACCCAGGGGTGAACACTGAAGCTTTCTTT
>TRBV29-1|.|TRBJ1-4|.
CSVPSATNEKLFF
TGCAGCGTACCATCGGCAACTAATGAAAAACTGTTTTTT
>TRBV29-1|.|TRBJ2-3|.
CSEQQTSTDTQYF
TGCAGCGAACAGCAGACTAGCACAGATACGCAGTATTTT
>TRBV2|.|TRBJ2-1|TRBD2
CASIRAGSKDEQFF
TGTGCCAGCATCCGAGCGGGAAGTAAAGATGAGCAGTTCTTC
>TRBV4-3|.|TRBJ1-1|.
CASRLSRTWDTEAFF
TGCGCCAGCAGACTTTCAAGGACATGGGACACTGAAGCTTTCTTT
>TRBV24-1|.|TRBJ2-1|.
CATSSWLFNEQFF
TGTGCCACCAGCTCCTGGCTCTTCAATGAGCAGTTCTTC
>TRBV20-1|.|TRBJ2-3|.
CSASQTPLADTQYF
TGCAGTGCTAGCCAGACCCCCCTGGCAGATACGCAGTATTTT
>TRBV20-1|few|TRBJ1-2|TRBD1
CSAAGQRFLYTF
TGCAGTGCCGCGGGACAGAGATTTCTCTACACCTTC
>TRBV4-1|many|TRBJ2-1|TRBD2
CASSQVGGNEQFF
TGCGCCAGCAGCCAAGTGGGGGGGAATGAGCAGTTCTTC
>TRBV6-1|.|TRBJ1-5|.
CASTEQVLSYQPQHF
TGTGCCAGCACCGAGCAGGTCCTGAGCTATCAGCCCCAGCATTTT
>TRBV7-9|.|TRBJ1-5|TRBD1
CASSDRTGIINQPQHF
TGTGCCAGCAGCGATAGGACAGGGATTATCAATCAGCCCCAGCATTTT
>TRBV29-1|.|TRBJ2-1|.
CSVEVLPSSYNEQFF
TGCAGCGTTGAAGTGCTACCGAGCTCCTACAATGAGCAGTTCTTC
>TRBV6-2/TRBV6-3|.|TRBJ2-3|TRBD1
CASSHWDRRSSTDTQYF
TGTGCCAGCAGTCACTGGGACAGGAGATCTAGCACAGATACGCAGTATTTT